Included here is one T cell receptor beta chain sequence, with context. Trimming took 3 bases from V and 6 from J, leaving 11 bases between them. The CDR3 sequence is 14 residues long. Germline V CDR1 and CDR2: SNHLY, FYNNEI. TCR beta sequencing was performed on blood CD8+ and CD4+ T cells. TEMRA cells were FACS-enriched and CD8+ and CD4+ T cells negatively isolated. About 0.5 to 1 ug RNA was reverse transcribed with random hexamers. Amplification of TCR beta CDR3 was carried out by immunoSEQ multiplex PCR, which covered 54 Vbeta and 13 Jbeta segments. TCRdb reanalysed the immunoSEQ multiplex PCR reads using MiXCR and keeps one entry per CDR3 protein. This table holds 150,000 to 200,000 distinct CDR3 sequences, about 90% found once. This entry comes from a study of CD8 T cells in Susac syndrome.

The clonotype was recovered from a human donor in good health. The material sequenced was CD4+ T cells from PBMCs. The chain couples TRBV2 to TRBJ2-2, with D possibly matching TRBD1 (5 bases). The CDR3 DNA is TGTGCCAGCAGTGAGCAGGGTTTCCCCGGGGAGCTGTTTTTT. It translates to CASSEQGFPGELFF.